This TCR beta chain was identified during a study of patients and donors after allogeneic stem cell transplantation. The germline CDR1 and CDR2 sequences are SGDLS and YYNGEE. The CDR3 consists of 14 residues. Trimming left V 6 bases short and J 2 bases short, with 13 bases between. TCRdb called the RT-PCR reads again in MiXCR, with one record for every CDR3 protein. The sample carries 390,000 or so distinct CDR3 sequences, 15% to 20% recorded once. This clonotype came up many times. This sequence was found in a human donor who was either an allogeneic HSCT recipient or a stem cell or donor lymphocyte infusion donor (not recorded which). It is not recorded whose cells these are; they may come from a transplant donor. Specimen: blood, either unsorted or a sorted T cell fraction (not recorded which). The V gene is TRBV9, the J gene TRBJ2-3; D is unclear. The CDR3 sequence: CASTFQWNTDTQYF. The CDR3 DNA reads TGTGCCAGCACCTTTCAGTGGAACACAGATACGCAGTATTTT.